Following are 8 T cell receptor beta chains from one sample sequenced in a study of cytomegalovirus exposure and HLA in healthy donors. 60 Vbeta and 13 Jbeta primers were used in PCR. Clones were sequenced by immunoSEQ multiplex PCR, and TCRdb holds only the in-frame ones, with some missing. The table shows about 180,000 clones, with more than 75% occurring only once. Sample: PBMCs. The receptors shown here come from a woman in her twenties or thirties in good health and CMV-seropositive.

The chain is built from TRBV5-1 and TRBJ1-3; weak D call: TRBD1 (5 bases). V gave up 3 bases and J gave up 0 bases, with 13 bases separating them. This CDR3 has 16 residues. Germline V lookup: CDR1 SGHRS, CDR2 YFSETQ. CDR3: CASSSGRGGSGNTIYF. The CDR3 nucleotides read TGCGCCAGCAGCTCCGGACGGGGGGGCTCTGGAAACACCATATATTTT.

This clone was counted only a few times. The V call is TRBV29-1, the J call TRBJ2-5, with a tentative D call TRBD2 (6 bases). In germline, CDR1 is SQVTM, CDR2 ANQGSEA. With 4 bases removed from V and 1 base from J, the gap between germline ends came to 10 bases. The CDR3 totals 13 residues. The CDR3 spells CSVGGIFQETQYF. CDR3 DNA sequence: TGCAGCGTTGGCGGGATCTTCCAAGAGACCCAGTACTTC.

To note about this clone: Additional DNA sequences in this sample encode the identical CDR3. CDR3 region: CASSLGQNTGELFF. The CDR3 bases are TGTGCCAGCAGCTTGGGACAGAACACCGGGGAGCTGTTTTTT. The rearrangement joins TRBV5-6 to TRBJ2-2; no reliable D call. CDR1 and CDR2 from the germline V gene are SGHDT and YYEEEE. The CDR3 consists of 14 residues. V lost 0 bases and J lost 1, with 4 bases in between.

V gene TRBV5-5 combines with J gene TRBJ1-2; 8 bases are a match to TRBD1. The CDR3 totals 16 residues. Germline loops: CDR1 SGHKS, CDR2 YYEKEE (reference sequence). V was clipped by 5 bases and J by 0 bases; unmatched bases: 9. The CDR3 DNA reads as TGTGCCAGCAGACCTGGGACAGGAGGTGCTAACTATGGCTACACCTTC. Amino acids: CASRPGTGGANYGYTF.

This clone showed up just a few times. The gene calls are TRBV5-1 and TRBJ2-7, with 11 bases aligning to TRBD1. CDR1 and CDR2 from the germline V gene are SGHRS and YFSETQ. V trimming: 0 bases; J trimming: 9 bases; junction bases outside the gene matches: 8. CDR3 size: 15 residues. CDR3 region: CASSLDIGQGALQYF. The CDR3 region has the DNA TGCGCCAGCAGCTTGGATATTGGACAGGGGGCTCTGCAGTACTTC.

The CDR3 nucleotides read TGTGCCAGCAGTCGGGGACAGGGAACTCGAAACACCATATATTTT. Its protein product is CASSRGQGTRNTIYF. The V gene is TRBV6-5, the J gene TRBJ1-3; TRBD1 aligns across 9 bases. The CDR3 has 15 amino acids. Germline trimming cut 5 bases from V and 5 bases from J; bases unmatched to any gene: 7. Germline V gene lookup returns CDR1 MNHEY and CDR2 SVGAGI.

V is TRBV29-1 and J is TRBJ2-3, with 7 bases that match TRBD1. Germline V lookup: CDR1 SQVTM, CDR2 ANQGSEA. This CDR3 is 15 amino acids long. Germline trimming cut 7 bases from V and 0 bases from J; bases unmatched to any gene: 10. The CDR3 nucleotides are TGCAGCGCGAGCAGGGGGTTGCCTAGCACAGATACGCAGTATTTT. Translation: CSASRGLPSTDTQYF.

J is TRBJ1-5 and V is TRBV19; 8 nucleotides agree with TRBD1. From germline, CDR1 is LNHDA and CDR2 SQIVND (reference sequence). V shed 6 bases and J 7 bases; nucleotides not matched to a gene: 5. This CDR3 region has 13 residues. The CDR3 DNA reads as TGTGCCAGTAGCCAGGGGGCAGGACAGCCCCAGCATTTT. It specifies CASSQGAGQPQHF. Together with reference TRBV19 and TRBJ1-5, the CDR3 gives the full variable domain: DGGITQSPKYLFRKEGQNVTLSCEQNLNHDAMYWYRQDPGQGLRLIYYSQIVNDFQKGDIAEGYSVSREKKESFPLTVTSAQKNPTAFYLCASSQGAGQPQHFGDGTRLSIL.